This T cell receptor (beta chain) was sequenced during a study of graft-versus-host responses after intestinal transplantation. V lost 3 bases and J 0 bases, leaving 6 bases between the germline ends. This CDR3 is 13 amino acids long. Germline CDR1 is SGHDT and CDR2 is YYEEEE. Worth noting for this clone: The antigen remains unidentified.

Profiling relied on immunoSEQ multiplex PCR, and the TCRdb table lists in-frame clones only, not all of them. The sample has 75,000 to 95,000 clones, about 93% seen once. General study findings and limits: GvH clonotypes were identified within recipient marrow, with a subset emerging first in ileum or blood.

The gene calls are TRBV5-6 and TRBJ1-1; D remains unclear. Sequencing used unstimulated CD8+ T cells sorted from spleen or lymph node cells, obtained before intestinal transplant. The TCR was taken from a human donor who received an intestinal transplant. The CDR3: CASSSVMNTEAFF. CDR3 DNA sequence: TGTGCCAGCAGCTCAGTTATGAACACTGAAGCTTTCTTT.